These 10 T cell receptor beta chains were all obtained from the same sample, sequenced in a study of blood T cell repertoires in COVID-19. Here immunoSEQ multiplex PCR was the method, and the copy in TCRdb shows in-frame clones only, minus some. The table lists approximately 200,000 clones, 75% to 90% of them singletons. The sample was PBMCs or T cells enriched from blood (not recorded which). Receptors originate from a woman in her 30s who had been exposed to COVID-19.

The CDR3 loop reads CASSSDRSIYEQYF. The CDR3 nucleotides are TGTGCCAGCAGCTCCGACAGGTCAATCTACGAGCAGTACTTC. This rearrangement joins TRBV7-9 to TRBJ2-7; possibly TRBD1 for D (6 bases). The germline V and J ends were trimmed by 4 bases and 3 bases, with 13 bases remaining between them. CDR3 length equals 14 residues. CDR1 is SEHNR, CDR2 FQNEAQ, per germline (reference sequence). Based on the CDR3 plus reference TRBV7-9 and TRBJ2-7, the full variable domain is DTGVSQNPRHKITKRGQNVTFRCDPISEHNRLYWYRQTLGQGPEFLTYFQNEAQLEKSRLLSDRFSAERPKGSFSTLEIQRTEQGDSAMYLCASSSDRSIYEQYFGPGTRLTVT.

The rearrangement links TRBV5-6 to TRBJ1-1, with TRBD1 identical over 9 bases. The CDR3 length is 15 residues. Germline-derived CDR1 and CDR2 are SGHDT and YYEEEE. The V segment lost 1 base and the J segment 6 bases; nucleotides outside the gene matches: 7. DNA for the CDR3: TGTGCCAGCAGCTTGAGTGGACAGGGGAGGGCTGAAGCTTTCTTT. Amino acid sequence: CASSLSGQGRAEAFF.

The chain combines TRBV2 with TRBJ1-1; D is unresolved. The ends were cut back, 7 bases at V and 1 base at J, with 10 bases in the middle. The CDR3 consists of 13 residues. Germline-derived CDR1 and CDR2 are SNHLY and FYNNEI. CDR3 in DNA: TGTGCCAGCAACGGGGATTGGAACACTGAAGCTTTCTTT. It specifies CASNGDWNTEAFF.

The chain couples TRBV19 to TRBJ2-7; TRBD1 might be the D (6 bases). CDR1 and CDR2 (germline): LNHDA, SQIVND (reference sequence). The ends were cut back, 6 bases at V and 5 bases at J, with 14 bases in the middle. This CDR3 is 13 amino acids long. CDR3 protein: CASSNRVMDEQYF. The CDR3 DNA reads as TGTGCCAGTAGCAACAGGGTTATGGACGAGCAGTACTTC.

In DNA, the CDR3 is TGTGCCAGCGGAGACAGGTCGGACACTGAAGCTTTCTTT. Amino acids: CASGDRSDTEAFF. The chain links TRBV2 to TRBJ1-1; D is possibly TRBD1 (6 bases). This CDR3 is built from 13 residues. The V end was cut by 8 bases, the J end by 3 bases, with 13 bases between. Looked up from germline, CDR1 is SNHLY and CDR2 is FYNNEI.

The V gene is TRBV3-1 (or the pseudogene TRBV3-2), the J gene TRBJ1-2, with 9 bases identical to TRBD1. The CDR3 runs 16 residues. J lost 5 bases, V lost 1 base, and 8 bases had no gene match. Looked up from germline, CDR1 is LGHDT and CDR2 is YNNKEL (reference sequence). CDR3 DNA sequence: TGTGCCAGCAGCCAAGGCAGTACAGGGGGCTGGTATGGCTACACCTTC. The encoded protein is CASSQGSTGGWYGYTF.

This clone has just one count. The J gene is TRBJ2-3, the V gene TRBV5-1; TRBD1 matches 8 bases. CDR3 size: 15 residues. CDR1 is SGHRS, CDR2 YFSETQ, per germline. The V segment lost 4 bases and the J segment 4 bases; nucleotides outside the gene matches: 8. CDR3 DNA: TGCGCCAGCAGCGGGGCCCAGGGGGCATCAGATACGCAGTATTTT. It encodes CASSGAQGASDTQYF.

The CDR3 DNA sequence: TGTGCCAGTAGTATTGGGAGGGGGGGCGATCAGCCCCAGCATTTT. Translated, it gives CASSIGRGGDQPQHF. This rearrangement joins TRBV19 to TRBJ1-5, with D perhaps TRBD1 (6 bases). Per the germline V gene, CDR1 is LNHDA and CDR2 is SQIVND (reference sequence). Trimming took 3 bases from V and 5 from J, leaving 14 bases between them. The CDR3 spans 15 residues.

For this clone: Other DNA sequences in this sample translate to the same CDR3. The V call is TRBV2, the J call TRBJ1-4, with 10 bases matching TRBD1. Germline loops: CDR1 SNHLY, CDR2 FYNNEI. With V trimmed by 6 bases and J by 0 bases, 1 base remained unmatched. The CDR3 consists of 15 residues. In DNA, the CDR3 is TGTGCCAGCAGCGGACAGGGGGCAACTAATGAAAAACTGTTTTTT. Protein product: CASSGQGATNEKLFF.

CDR3: CASSLVTRVNTEAFF. The CDR3 DNA sequence: TGTGCCAGCAGCTTGGTTACCAGGGTGAACACTGAAGCTTTCTTT. This chain uses TRBV5-6 with TRBJ1-1; TRBD1 might be the D (5 bases). V was clipped by 0 bases and J by 0 bases, with 9 bases between them. CDR1 SGHDT and CDR2 YYEEEE come from the germline V gene. The CDR3 runs 15 residues.